The rows below give T cell receptor beta chains drawn from one sample of a study of CD8 T cells in ankylosing spondylitis. TCRdb recomputed calls from the 5' RACE reads with MiXCR, one row per CDR3 protein. This table has more than 100,000 distinct CDR3 sequences, approximately 10% appearing once. Sequencing was done on a sample of blood, either unsorted or a sorted T cell fraction (not recorded which). The receptor set was obtained from a female donor with ankylosing spondylitis or in good health (not recorded which). CDR3s leave out the opening cysteine and the closing phenylalanine or tryptophan. Fields, in order: V gene, J gene, CDR3 protein.

TRBV18	TRBJ2-7	ASSSGTYSSYEQY
TRBV19	TRBJ2-1	ASSPPTSRNEQF
TRBV5-1	TRBJ2-5	ASSWRTSGAQETQY
TRBV7-9	TRBJ2-7	ASSLSSLEQY
TRBV28	TRBJ1-5	ASSLSGLGQGIRQPQH
TRBV28	TRBJ1-2	ASSFTGVANYGYT
TRBV11-2	TRBJ2-1	ASTLWGSSYNEQF
TRBV7-2	TRBJ2-2	ASSLRAGGSGELF
TRBV5-1	TRBJ2-7	ASSATGTAYEQY
TRBV11-2	TRBJ2-2	ASSLRTGDTGELF
TRBV12-3/TRBV12-4	TRBJ2-3	ASGFGGVGDTQY
TRBV20-1	TRBJ2-3	SAGLSWDLPDTQY
TRBV29-1	TRBJ2-7	SVEGGGDDPYEQY
TRBV15	TRBJ2-3	ATSGRYVGGTDTQY
TRBV12-3/TRBV12-4	TRBJ1-2	ASSLPTVYGYT
TRBV6-1	TRBJ1-2	ASSAGGAGGYT
TRBV7-2	TRBJ2-7	ASSWAGREQY
TRBV7-2	TRBJ1-2	ASSEPGGGYT
TRBV11-2	TRBJ2-5	ASSFPEAGPRETQY
TRBV29-1	TRBJ1-1	SVGVYTEAF
TRBV25-1	TRBJ2-5	ASSQQKTQY
TRBV12-3/TRBV12-4	TRBJ2-3	ASSAEGLSTDTQY
TRBV6-5	TRBJ2-2	ASSYSRTRGTGELF
TRBV2	TRBJ2-2	ASSGTSRQAGELF
TRBV15	TRBJ2-2	ATSMTRANTGELF
TRBV18	TRBJ2-7	ASSPVAYEQY
TRBV19	TRBJ1-5	ASSLQGPDQPQH
TRBV7-2	TRBJ2-7	ASSLIGGYEQY
TRBV7-9	TRBJ2-2	ASSPQTTGELF
TRBV28	TRBJ2-3	ASKGQPTDTQY
TRBV7-3	TRBJ1-1	ASSPLVSVGMNTEAF
TRBV24-1	TRBJ1-1	ATSQGRSTEAF
TRBV10-3	TRBJ2-7	AISEREGYEQY
TRBV29-1	TRBJ2-1	SVHPPRAGTGVNEQF
TRBV12-3/TRBV12-4	TRBJ1-1	ASRTTGRRTEAF
TRBV5-5	TRBJ1-5	ASSFYRSEPQH
TRBV24-1	TRBJ2-1	ATSDLRRGNEQF
TRBV20-1	TRBJ2-7	SASDNSYEQY
TRBV29-1	TRBJ1-5	SVDPDRGLLGNQPQH
TRBV5-1	TRBJ2-7	ASSLFGPGTSGPYEQY
TRBV12-3/TRBV12-4	TRBJ2-7	ASSRQGTWVYEQY
TRBV27	TRBJ2-1	ASSLYSGGTYNEQF
TRBV5-1	TRBJ1-5	ASSGSAQPQH
TRBV9	TRBJ1-2	ASSADRYGYGYT
TRBV11-3	TRBJ2-2	ASSVELGELF
TRBV20-1	TRBJ1-5	SARDHTGNQPQH
TRBV14	TRBJ2-1	ASSHLFADSNEQF
TRBV20-1	TRBJ2-3	SATLGGSTDTQY
TRBV12-3/TRBV12-4	TRBJ2-7	ASSDPPGTGWNEQY
TRBV10-2	TRBJ1-3	ASSDAGAGNSIY
TRBV24-1	TRBJ2-1	ATSDWVGGLYNEQF
TRBV4-2	TRBJ2-3	ASSQDREMADTQY
TRBV7-2	TRBJ2-4	ASSLSSGQKNIQY
TRBV9	TRBJ2-7	ASSAGTSGDPSSHEQY
TRBV5-1	TRBJ2-1	ASSASVPGNEQF
TRBV23-1	TRBJ2-1	ASSQSSRGPYNEQF
TRBV30	TRBJ2-7	AWSAVPLDGEQY